This T cell receptor (beta chain) was profiled in a study of cytomegalovirus exposure and HLA in healthy donors. Looking at the study overall: The roughly 120 validation repertoires, a later analysis reported, used the same platform as the 666 first-cohort repertoires. Study findings and constraints: In vitro confirmation showed three CMV-associated chains to be CMV antigen specific.

The assay was immunoSEQ multiplex PCR, and TCRdb's table has in-frame clones only and misses some. Among 85,000 to 120,000 clones, about 87% were seen once, and the ten largest hold more than 1.5%. The donors were part of the roughly 120-subject validation cohort, which stood apart from the 666-subject first cohort. V lost 0 bases and J lost 3; bases outside the gene matches: 6. This CDR3 region has 15 residues. In germline, CDR1 is SGHKS, CDR2 YYEKEE (reference sequence). Regarding this clone: What it binds is unknown.

This sequence joins TRBV5-5 and TRBJ2-7; 7 positions agree with TRBD2. The sequencing input was PBMCs. The clonotype originates from a woman aged 18-30 years in good health and CMV-seropositive. The CDR3 here is CASSLESRGVYEQYF. The DNA for the CDR3 is TGTGCCAGCAGCTTGGAGAGCCGGGGGGTCTACGAGCAGTACTTC.